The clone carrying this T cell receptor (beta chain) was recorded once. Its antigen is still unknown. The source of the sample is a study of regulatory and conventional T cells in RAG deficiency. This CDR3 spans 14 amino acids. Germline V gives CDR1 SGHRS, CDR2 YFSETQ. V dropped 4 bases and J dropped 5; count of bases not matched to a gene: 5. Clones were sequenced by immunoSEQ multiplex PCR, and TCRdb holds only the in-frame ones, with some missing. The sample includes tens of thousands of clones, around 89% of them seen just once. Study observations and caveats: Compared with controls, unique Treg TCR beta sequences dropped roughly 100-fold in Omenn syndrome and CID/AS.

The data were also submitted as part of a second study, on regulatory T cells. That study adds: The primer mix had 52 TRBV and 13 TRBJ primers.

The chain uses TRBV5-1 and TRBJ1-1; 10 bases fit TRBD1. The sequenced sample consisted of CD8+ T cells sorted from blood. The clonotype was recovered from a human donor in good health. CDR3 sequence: CASSVGQGGTEAFF. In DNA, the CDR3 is TGCGCCAGCAGCGTAGGACAGGGGGGGACTGAAGCTTTCTTT. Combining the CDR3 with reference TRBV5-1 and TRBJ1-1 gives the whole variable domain KAGVTQTPRYLIKTRGQQVTLSCSPISGHRSVSWYQQTPGQGLQFLFEYFSETQRNKGNFPGRFSGRQFSNSRSEMNVSTLELGDSALYLCASSVGQGGTEAFFGQGTRLTVV.